These 19 T cell receptor beta chains were all obtained from the same sample, sequenced in a study of blood T cell repertoires in COVID-19. Repertoires were generated with immunoSEQ multiplex PCR, while TCRdb's copy carries only in-frame clones and drops some. This sample carries fewer than 500,000 clones, about nine tenths of them seen once, and the ten largest clones take about 0.7%. The sequenced sample was PBMCs or T cells enriched from blood (not recorded which). Source of these receptors: a young woman who had recovered from COVID-19.

This clone was detected only a few times. This chain connects TRBV7-9 to TRBJ1-1; no clear D gene. Germline V gives CDR1 SEHNR, CDR2 FQNEAQ (reference sequence). V lost 1 base and J lost 8, with 11 bases in between. This CDR3 has 13 amino acids. Here the CDR3 reads CASSLGAGPEAFF. The CDR3 region has the DNA TGTGCCAGCAGCTTAGGGGCAGGCCCCGAAGCTTTCTTT.

The chain combines TRBV28 with TRBJ1-2, with D maybe TRBD1 (5 bases). Germline assignment: CDR1 MDHEN and CDR2 SYDVKM. Between the trimmed V and J ends, which lost 6 bases and 6 bases, there was a span of 17 bases. This CDR3 is 14 amino acids long. Written as DNA, the CDR3 is TGTGCCAGCAGCTCGGCCTGGGGGGGGAATGGCTACACCTTC. Translated: CASSSAWGGNGYTF.

This clone was observed a handful of times. The chain carries TRBV18 and TRBJ2-7; 10 nucleotides line up with TRBD2. With 3 bases clipped from V and 2 bases from J, the junction kept 1 base outside the gene matches. The V gene's germline CDR1 is KGHSH and CDR2 LQKENI. This CDR3 has 14 residues. CDR3 DNA: TGTGCCAGCTCACCGAGCGGGGGGGCCTACGAGCAGTACTTC. This sequence encodes CASSPSGGAYEQYF.

V usage is TRBV1 and J usage is TRBJ2-7; the table's D gene call, TRBD1, was not cross checked with the DNA. TRBV1 is assigned pseudogene status. This CDR3 has 15 amino acids. CDR3 region: CTSSQDQGAGDEQYF. The CDR3 bases are TGCACCAGCAGCCAAGATCAGGGGGCCGGCGACGAGCAGTACTTC.

This clone appeared once. This sequence joins TRBV13 and TRBJ2-7, with 10 nucleotides matching TRBD1. The length of the CDR3 is 16 residues. In germline, CDR1 is PRHDT, CDR2 FYEKMQ (reference sequence). Germline trimming cut 4 bases from V and 3 bases from J; bases unmatched to any gene: 9. Written as DNA, the CDR3 is TGTGCCAGCAGCTCCGGCGGGACAGGGGTGAACTACGAGCAGTACTTC. This gives the protein CASSSGGTGVNYEQYF.

The chain recombines TRBV29-1 with TRBJ1-2; D uncertain. In germline, CDR1 is SQVTM, CDR2 ANQGSEA. This CDR3 contains 13 residues. V lost 5 bases and J 3 bases, leaving 13 bases between the germline ends. Here the CDR3 reads CSVRSGGDYGYTF. As DNA, the CDR3 is TGCAGCGTTAGAAGCGGAGGAGACTATGGCTACACCTTC. The complete variable domain, with remaining parts taken from reference TRBV29-1 and TRBJ1-2, reads SAVISQKPSRDICQRGTSLTIQCQVDSQVTMMFWYRQQPGQSLTLIATANQGSEATYESGFVIDKFPISRPNLTFSTLTVSNMSPEDSSIYLCSVRSGGDYGYTFGSGTRLTVV.

The chain recombines TRBV30 with TRBJ1-6, with a tentative D call TRBD1 (6 bases). The CDR3 extends over 14 amino acids. CDR1 and CDR2 (germline): GTSNPN, SVGIG (reference sequence). Trimming took off 2 bases at V and 6 bases at J, with 11 bases between the two ends. The CDR3 region is CAWSRGHINSPLHF. CDR3 sequence (DNA): TGTGCCTGGAGTAGGGGACACATTAATTCACCCCTCCACTTT.

Here the CDR3 DNA reads TGTGCCAGCAGCGTTGATGGAGACTCTGGAAACACCATATATTTT. Protein product: CASSVDGDSGNTIYF. The chain joins TRBV2 to TRBJ1-3; D is unresolved. The germline CDR1 and CDR2 sequences are SNHLY and FYNNEI. Trimming pared 6 bases from V and 0 bases from J, leaving 12 bases between. This CDR3 has 15 residues. The full variable domain, completed using reference TRBV2 and TRBJ1-3, is EPEVTQTPSHQVTQMGQEVILRCVPISNHLYFYWYRQILGQKVEFLVSFYNNEISEKSEIFDDQFSVERPDGSNFTLKIRSTKLEDSAMYFCASSVDGDSGNTIYFGEGSWLTVV.

This chain links TRBV6-5 with TRBJ2-3; weak D call: TRBD2 (6 bases). V lost 8 bases, J lost 1 base, and 13 bases lay in between. This CDR3 is built from 14 residues. From germline, CDR1 is MNHEY and CDR2 SVGAGI. Here the CDR3 reads CASRLGGGTDTQYF. The CDR3 nucleotides read TGTGCCAGCCGCCTGGGCGGGGGCACAGATACGCAGTATTTT.

This chain links TRBV4-2 with TRBJ1-1; D possibly corresponds to TRBD1 (5 bases). With 5 bases removed from V and 3 bases from J, the gap between germline ends came to 16 bases. This CDR3 region has 15 residues. The germline V gene encodes CDR1 LGHNA and CDR2 YNFKEQ. Here the CDR3 DNA reads TGTGCCAGCAGCTCAGGCGGGGGGGTGGACACTGAAGCTTTCTTT. Translating gives CASSSGGGVDTEAFF.

The V call is TRBV11-2, the J call TRBJ2-7; the match to TRBD2 covers 10 bases. In germline, CDR1 is SGHAT, CDR2 FQNNGV. V shed 5 bases, J shed 7 bases, and the junction held 17 bases outside the gene matches. This CDR3 has 17 residues. The CDR3: CASSHPQGGTSANEQYF. The CDR3 DNA sequence: TGTGCCAGCAGCCACCCTCAGGGGGGGACTAGCGCTAATGAGCAGTACTTC.

This clone was detected only once. The chain joins TRBV12-3 or TRBV12-4 to TRBJ2-3; no clear D gene. The CDR3 is 12 residues long. V lost 6 bases, J lost 4 bases, and 8 bases lay in between. CDR3 sequence: CASSRVPDTQYF. DNA of the CDR3: TGTGCCAGCAGCCGGGTCCCAGATACGCAGTATTTT.

The genes are TRBV9 and TRBJ2-2, with TRBD1 matching 7 bases. J lost 5 bases, V lost 6 bases, and 13 bases had no gene match. Per the germline V gene, CDR1 is SGDLS and CDR2 is YYNGEE. The CDR3 is made up of 16 amino acids. CDR3 protein: CASTSMGQPLTGELFF. The CDR3 DNA is TGTGCCAGCACCTCTATGGGACAGCCATTGACCGGGGAGCTGTTTTTT.

The V and J genes are TRBV15 and TRBJ1-1, with TRBD1 matching over 9 bases. The J segment lost 4 bases and the V segment lost 1 base, leaving 10 bases of the junction unmatched. The germline CDR1 and CDR2 sequences are LNHNV and YYDKDF (reference sequence). The CDR3 sequence is 17 residues long. The CDR3 here is CATSRAKTGGVGTEAFF. The DNA of the CDR3 is TGTGCCACCAGCAGAGCCAAAACAGGGGGCGTTGGCACTGAAGCTTTCTTT.

J is TRBJ1-2 and V is TRBV7-2; tentative D call: TRBD1 (6 bases). From germline, CDR1 is SGHTA and CDR2 FQGNSA. With 0 bases removed from V and 2 bases from J, the gap between germline ends came to 13 bases. The CDR3 is made up of 16 amino acids. CDR3 protein: CASSLAGGGGNYGYTF. The CDR3, as DNA: TGTGCCAGCAGCTTAGCAGGTGGGGGCGGGAACTATGGCTACACCTTC.

The rearrangement links TRBV5-5 to TRBJ2-5, with 7 bases aligning to TRBD2. Germline-derived CDR1 and CDR2 are SGHKS and YYEKEE (reference sequence). The CDR3 totals 16 residues. V was clipped by 1 base and J by 5 bases; unmatched bases: 11. CDR3 residues: CASSLLASGGMETQYF. DNA for the CDR3: TGTGCCAGCAGCTTGTTGGCTAGCGGAGGCATGGAGACCCAGTACTTC. The full variable domain, its missing parts supplied by reference TRBV5-5 and TRBJ2-5, is DAGVTQSPTHLIKTRGQQVTLRCSPISGHKSVSWYQQVLGQGPQFIFQYYEKEERGRGNFPDRFSARQFPNYSSELNVNALLLGDSALYLCASSLLASGGMETQYFGPGTRLLVL.

The V gene is TRBV2, the J gene TRBJ1-1; D gene unclear. This CDR3 comprises 17 residues. Germline V gene lookup returns CDR1 SNHLY and CDR2 FYNNEI. Trimming removed 5 bases from V and 1 base from J, with 20 bases in between. CDR3: CASSPGRGVERNTEAFF. The CDR3 DNA reads as TGTGCCAGCAGTCCCGGACGGGGTGTCGAAAGGAACACTGAAGCTTTCTTT.

This chain connects TRBV2 to TRBJ2-5; a weak D match, TRBD2 (7 bases). This CDR3 comprises 14 residues. In germline, CDR1 is SNHLY, CDR2 FYNNEI. V lost 5 bases and J 3 bases, leaving 13 bases between the germline ends. The DNA for the CDR3 is TGTGCCAGCAGTTTACAGGGAGGGGAAGAGACCCAGTACTTC. Amino acid sequence: CASSLQGGEETQYF.

About this clone: This CDR3 is also generated by other DNA sequences in the sample. This chain uses TRBV5-1 with TRBJ2-5; no reliable D call. Germline CDR1 reads SGHRS; CDR2 reads YFSETQ. V was shortened by 3 bases and J by 2 bases, with 8 bases between the two germline ends. The CDR3 has 13 amino acids. The CDR3 region is CASSSGFQETQYF. The CDR3 nucleotides are TGCGCCAGCAGCTCGGGTTTTCAAGAGACCCAGTACTTC. Together with reference TRBV5-1 and TRBJ2-5, the CDR3 gives the full variable domain: KAGVTQTPRYLIKTRGQQVTLSCSPISGHRSVSWYQQTPGQGLQFLFEYFSETQRNKGNFPGRFSGRQFSNSRSEMNVSTLELGDSALYLCASSSGFQETQYFGPGTRLLVL.